This TCR beta chain stems from a study of vaccination and CD4 T cells after COVID-19. With V trimmed by 7 bases and J by 1 base, 7 bases remained unmatched. Germline V gene sequence: CDR1 SGHTA, CDR2 FQGNSA. The CDR3 is made up of 15 amino acids. Of note for this clonotype: Antigen specificity is unknown.

The treatment denotes: 10-day PBMC culture with coronavirus spike peptide pools or control peptides (ViraFEST assay). Sequencing of DNA taken from cultured CD4+ T cells relied on the Oncomine TCR Beta short-read assay. One entry per CDR3 protein, called by TCRdb with MiXCR from the PCR reads. Of tens of thousands of distinct CDR3 sequences listed, 60% to 75% are singletons. The clonotype originates from a human donor who had recovered from COVID-19. V usage is TRBV7-2 and J usage is TRBJ2-7; 10 nucleotides agree with TRBD2. Sequencing was performed on CD4+ T cells from blood, cultured in vitro. The CDR3 protein is CASNPSGSRSYEQYF. Written as DNA, the CDR3 is TGTGCCAGCAACCCTAGCGGGAGTCGATCCTACGAGCAGTACTTC.